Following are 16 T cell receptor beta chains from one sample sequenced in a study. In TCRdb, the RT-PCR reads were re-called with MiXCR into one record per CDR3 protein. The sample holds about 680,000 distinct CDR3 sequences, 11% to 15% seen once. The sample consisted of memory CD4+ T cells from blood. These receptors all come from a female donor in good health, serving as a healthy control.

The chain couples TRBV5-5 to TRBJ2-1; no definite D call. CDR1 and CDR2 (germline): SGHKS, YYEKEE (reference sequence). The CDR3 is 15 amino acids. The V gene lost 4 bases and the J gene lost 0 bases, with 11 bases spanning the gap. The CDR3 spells CASSTQLSSYNEQFF. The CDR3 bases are TGTGCCAGCAGCACGCAATTGAGCTCCTACAATGAGCAGTTCTTC.

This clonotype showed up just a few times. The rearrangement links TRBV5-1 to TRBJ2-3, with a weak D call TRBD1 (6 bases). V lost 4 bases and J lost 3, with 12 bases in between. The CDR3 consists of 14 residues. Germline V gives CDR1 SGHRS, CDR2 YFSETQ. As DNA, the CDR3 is TGCGCCAGCAGCCGACAGGTCCCGACAGATACGCAGTATTTT. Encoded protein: CASSRQVPTDTQYF.

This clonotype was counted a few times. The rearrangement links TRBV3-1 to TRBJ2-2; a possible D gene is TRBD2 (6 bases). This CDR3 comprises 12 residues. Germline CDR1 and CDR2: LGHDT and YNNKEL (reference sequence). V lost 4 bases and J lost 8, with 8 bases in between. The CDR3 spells CASSLREGELFF. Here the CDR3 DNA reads TGTGCCAGCAGCCTACGGGAGGGGGAGCTGTTTTTT.

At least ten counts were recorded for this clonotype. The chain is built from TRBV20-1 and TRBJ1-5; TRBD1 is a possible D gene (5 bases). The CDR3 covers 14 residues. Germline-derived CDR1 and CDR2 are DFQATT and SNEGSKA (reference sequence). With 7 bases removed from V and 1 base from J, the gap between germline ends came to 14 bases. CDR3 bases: TGCAGTGGGTGGAGAGGGGCGAGCAATCAGCCCCAGCATTTT. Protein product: CSGWRGASNQPQHF.

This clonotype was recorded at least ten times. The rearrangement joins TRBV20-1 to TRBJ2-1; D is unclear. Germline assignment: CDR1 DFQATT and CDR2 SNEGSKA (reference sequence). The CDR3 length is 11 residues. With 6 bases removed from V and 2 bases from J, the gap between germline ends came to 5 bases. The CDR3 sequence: CSAITYNEQFF. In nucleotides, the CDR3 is TGCAGTGCGATCACCTACAATGAGCAGTTCTTC.

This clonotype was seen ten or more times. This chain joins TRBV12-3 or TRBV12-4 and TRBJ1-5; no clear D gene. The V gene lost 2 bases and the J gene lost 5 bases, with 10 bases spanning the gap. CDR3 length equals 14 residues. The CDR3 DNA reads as TGTGCCAGCAGTTTACCAGGCCGATATCAGCCCCAGCATTTT. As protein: CASSLPGRYQPQHF.

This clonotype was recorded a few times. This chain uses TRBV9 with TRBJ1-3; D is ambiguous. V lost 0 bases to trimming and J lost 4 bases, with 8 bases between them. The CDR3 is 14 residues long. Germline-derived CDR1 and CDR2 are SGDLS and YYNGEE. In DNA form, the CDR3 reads TGTGCCAGCAGCGTAGAGAGTCGAGGAAACACCATATATTTT. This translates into CASSVESRGNTIYF.

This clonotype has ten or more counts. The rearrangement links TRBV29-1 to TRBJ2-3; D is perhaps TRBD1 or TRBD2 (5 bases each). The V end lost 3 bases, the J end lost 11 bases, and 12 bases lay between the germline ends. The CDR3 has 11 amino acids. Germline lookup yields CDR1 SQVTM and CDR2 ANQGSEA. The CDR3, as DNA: TGCAGCGTTGACAAGGGACGGGAGCAGTATTTT. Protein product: CSVDKGREQYF.

The CDR3 DNA follows: TGCAGTGCTCGGACAACCAACAACTACGAGCAGTACTTC. Residues: CSARTTNNYEQYF. This chain uses TRBV20-1 with TRBJ2-7, with D possibly TRBD1 on 5 matching bases. This CDR3 spans 13 amino acids. V lost 5 bases, J lost 3 bases, and 14 bases lay in between. Germline CDR1 and CDR2: DFQATT and SNEGSKA (reference sequence).

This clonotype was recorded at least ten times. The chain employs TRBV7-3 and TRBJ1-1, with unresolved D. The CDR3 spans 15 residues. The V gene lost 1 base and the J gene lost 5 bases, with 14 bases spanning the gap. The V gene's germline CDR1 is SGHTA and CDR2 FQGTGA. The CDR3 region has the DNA TGTGCCAGCAGCTTAATGGGGATCGGGAGGACTGAAGCTTTCTTT. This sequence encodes CASSLMGIGRTEAFF.

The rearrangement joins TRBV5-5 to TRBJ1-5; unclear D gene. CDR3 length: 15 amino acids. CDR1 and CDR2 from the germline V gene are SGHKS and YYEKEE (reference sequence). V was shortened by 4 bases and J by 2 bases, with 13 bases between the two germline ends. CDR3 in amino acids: CASSLTHSGNQPQHF. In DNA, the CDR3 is TGTGCCAGCAGCCTTACTCATTCCGGCAATCAGCCCCAGCATTTT.

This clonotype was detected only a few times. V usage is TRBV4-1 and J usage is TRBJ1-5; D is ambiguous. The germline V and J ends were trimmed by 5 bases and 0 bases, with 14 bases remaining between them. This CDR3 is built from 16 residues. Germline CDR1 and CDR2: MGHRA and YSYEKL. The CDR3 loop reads CASSSTASYSNQPQHF. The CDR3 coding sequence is TGCGCCAGCAGCTCGACGGCCTCCTATAGCAATCAGCCCCAGCATTTT.

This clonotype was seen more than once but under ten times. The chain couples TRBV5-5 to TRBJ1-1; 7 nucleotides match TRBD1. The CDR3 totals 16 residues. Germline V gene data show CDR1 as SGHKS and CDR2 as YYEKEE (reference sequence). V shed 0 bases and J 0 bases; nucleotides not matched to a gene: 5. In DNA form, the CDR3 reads TGTGCCAGCAGCTTGGCCCCGGGACAGCTGAACACTGAAGCTTTCTTT. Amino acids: CASSLAPGQLNTEAFF.

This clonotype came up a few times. CDR3 region: CASSAGRQGNTGELFF. CDR3 nucleotide sequence: TGTGCCAGCAGCGCAGGACGACAGGGAAACACCGGGGAGCTGTTTTTT. The chain has TRBV9 and TRBJ2-2, with 7 positions matching TRBD1. Germline V gene data show CDR1 as SGDLS and CDR2 as YYNGEE. V dropped 3 bases and J dropped 2; count of bases not matched to a gene: 7. The CDR3 covers 16 residues.

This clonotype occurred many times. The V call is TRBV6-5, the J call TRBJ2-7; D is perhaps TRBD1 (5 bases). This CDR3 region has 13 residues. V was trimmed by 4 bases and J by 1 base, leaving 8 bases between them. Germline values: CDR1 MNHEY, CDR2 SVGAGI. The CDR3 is CASSWGRSYEQYF. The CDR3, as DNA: TGTGCCAGCAGTTGGGGCAGGTCCTACGAGCAGTACTTC.

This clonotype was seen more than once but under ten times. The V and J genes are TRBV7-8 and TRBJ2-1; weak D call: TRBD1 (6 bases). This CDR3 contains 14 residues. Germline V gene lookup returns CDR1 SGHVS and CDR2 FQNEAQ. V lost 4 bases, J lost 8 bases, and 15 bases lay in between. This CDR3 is CASSWGQNSHEQFF. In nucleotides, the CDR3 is TGTGCCAGCAGCTGGGGACAAAATTCCCATGAGCAGTTCTTC.